The present T cell receptor (beta chain) was sequenced within a study of early T cells in non-severe SARS-CoV-2 infection. Study as a whole: Sequencing used unsorted whole-blood bulk RNA, so chains lack pairing. Overall study results and limits: Lookups in VDJdb leaned toward anti-spike CD8 responses and missed private and CD4 specificities.

The germline V gene has CDR1 MNHNS and CDR2 SASEGT. The CDR3 is made up of 14 amino acids. V lost 7 bases, J lost 7 bases, and 6 bases stayed unmatched. A note on this clonotype: The antigen is unknown.

In the library, individual cDNA molecules carried attached unique molecular identifiers. TCRdb reanalysed the 5' RACE reads using MiXCR and keeps one entry per CDR3 protein. The data show around 63,000 distinct CDR3 sequences, less than 12% seen once. Sample: whole blood, taken at baseline. This TCR was recovered from an adult who was a healthcare worker with PCR-confirmed SARS-CoV-2 infection or an uninfected control (not recorded which). The gene calls are TRBV6-1 and TRBJ1-6; 8 nucleotides line up with TRBD1. As DNA, the CDR3 is TGTGCCAGCAATCCGGGACAGGACAATTCACCCCTCCACTTT. Its translation is CASNPGQDNSPLHF.